These T cell receptor beta chains were read from a single sample in a study of OX40 agonist ivuxolimab in advanced cancers. Profiling relied on immunoSEQ multiplex PCR, and the TCRdb table lists in-frame clones only, not all of them. Among tens of thousands of clones listed, 70% to 90% were seen once. The starting material was CD4+ or CD8+ T cells sorted from blood, obtained in a trial of the OX40 agonist ivuxolimab. The receptors stem from an adult with an advanced solid tumor such as melanoma, head and neck, liver or kidney cancer. Each CDR3 is given with its conserved first and last residue. D genes are given only for firm matches. Size is stated for part of the rows, as once, few or many counts, or as a class when the clone is expanded.

CDR3nt: TGTGCCAGTAGCACACAGGGGGCAACTAATGAAAAACTGTTTTTT; CDR3aa: CASSTQGATNEKLFF; len: 15; j_gene: TRBJ1-4; abundance: .; d_gene: TRBD1; v_gene: TRBV19
CDR3nt: TGTGCCAGCAGCTTGGGGGCAGGGAGCTACAATGAGCAGTTCTTC; CDR3aa: CASSLGAGSYNEQFF; len: 15; j_gene: TRBJ2-1; abundance: .; d_gene: .; v_gene: TRBV7-9
CDR3nt: TGTGCCAGCAGTTGGGCTGCGGGAATTGGCTACACCTTC; CDR3aa: CASSWAAGIGYTF; len: 13; j_gene: TRBJ1-2; abundance: .; d_gene: .; v_gene: TRBV27
CDR3nt: TGTGCCAGCAGCGCCCTACAGGGGTCGAACACCGGGGAGCTGTTTTTT; CDR3aa: CASSALQGSNTGELFF; len: 16; j_gene: TRBJ2-2; abundance: .; d_gene: TRBD1; v_gene: TRBV5-4
CDR3nt: TGTGCCAGCAGCCAGGACCTCAGCGGGGGATACTCCTACGAGCAGTACTTC; CDR3aa: CASSQDLSGGYSYEQYF; len: 17; j_gene: TRBJ2-7; abundance: .; d_gene: TRBD2; v_gene: TRBV7-2
CDR3nt: TGTGCCACCAGCAGCGGGGTAGGATACAATGAGCAGTTCTTC; CDR3aa: CATSSGVGYNEQFF; len: 14; j_gene: TRBJ2-1; abundance: .; d_gene: .; v_gene: TRBV15
CDR3nt: TGTGCCAGCTCTTTTGACGCGGGGTCGGTGAACACTGAAGCTTTCTTT; CDR3aa: CASSFDAGSVNTEAFF; len: 16; j_gene: TRBJ1-1; abundance: few; d_gene: .; v_gene: TRBV18
CDR3nt: TGTGCCAGCAGTCCGTCCCGGGACAGGGTCGGTGAGCAGTTCTTC; CDR3aa: CASSPSRDRVGEQFF; len: 15; j_gene: TRBJ2-1; abundance: .; d_gene: TRBD1; v_gene: TRBV6-6
CDR3nt: TGTGCCAGCAGTGAATACAGGGGGCGATCTGGGGCCAACGTCCTGACTTTC; CDR3aa: CASSEYRGRSGANVLTF; len: 17; j_gene: TRBJ2-6; abundance: .; d_gene: TRBD1; v_gene: TRBV2
CDR3nt: TGTGCCAGCAGCTTGAAAGAAGGGACCACCGGGGAGCTGTTTTTT; CDR3aa: CASSLKEGTTGELFF; len: 15; j_gene: TRBJ2-2; abundance: .; d_gene: .; v_gene: TRBV5-6
CDR3nt: TGTGCCAGCAGAATCCCCGGGACAGGGAGGAGGAAAAACATTCAGTACTTC; CDR3aa: CASRIPGTGRRKNIQYF; len: 17; j_gene: TRBJ2-4; abundance: .; d_gene: TRBD1; v_gene: TRBV28
CDR3nt: TGCGCCAGCAGCTTGGCTCAGGGGGCTGTAAATGAGCAGTTCTTC; CDR3aa: CASSLAQGAVNEQFF; len: 15; j_gene: TRBJ2-1; abundance: once; d_gene: TRBD1; v_gene: TRBV5-1
CDR3nt: TGTGCCAGCAGCTTATCGTCAGAGACCCAGTACTTC; CDR3aa: CASSLSSETQYF; len: 12; j_gene: TRBJ2-5; abundance: .; d_gene: .; v_gene: TRBV7-9
CDR3nt: TGTGCCAGCAGTTCAGGGACAGGGGGCGCGGAGACCCAGTACTTC; CDR3aa: CASSSGTGGAETQYF; len: 15; j_gene: TRBJ2-5; abundance: few; d_gene: TRBD1; v_gene: TRBV27
CDR3nt: TGCGCCAGCAGGCCGTTCGCCCGCCGGGACGAGAACACTGAAGCTTTCTTT; CDR3aa: CASRPFARRDENTEAFF; len: 17; j_gene: TRBJ1-1; abundance: few; d_gene: .; v_gene: TRBV5-1
CDR3nt: TGTGCCAGTAGTATAGGAAATCCCCCCCGGAGGGATCAGCCCCAGCATTTT; CDR3aa: CASSIGNPPRRDQPQHF; len: 17; j_gene: TRBJ1-5; abundance: .; d_gene: .; v_gene: TRBV19
CDR3nt: TGTGCCAGCAGTTCTACTCCCGGGAGGGACAGGATCTACGAGCAGTACTTC; CDR3aa: CASSSTPGRDRIYEQYF; len: 17; j_gene: TRBJ2-7; abundance: .; d_gene: .; v_gene: TRBV7-9
CDR3nt: TGTGCCAGCAGCACTTACAAGAACACCGGGGAGCTGTTTTTT; CDR3aa: CASSTYKNTGELFF; len: 14; j_gene: TRBJ2-2; abundance: .; d_gene: .; v_gene: TRBV7-9
CDR3nt: TGTGCCAGCAGCTTGTCTCCCACTGGGGACATTCAGTACTTC; CDR3aa: CASSLSPTGDIQYF; len: 14; j_gene: TRBJ2-4; abundance: .; d_gene: .; v_gene: TRBV7-9
CDR3nt: TGTGCCAGCAGCTTAGAAAGTTTTAGGGGCTACACCTTC; CDR3aa: CASSLESFRGYTF; len: 13; j_gene: TRBJ1-2; abundance: few; d_gene: .; v_gene: TRBV7-9
CDR3nt: TGTGCCAGCAGCCCCCCGTCTGTGGAGACCCAGTACTTC; CDR3aa: CASSPPSVETQYF; len: 13; j_gene: TRBJ2-5; abundance: .; d_gene: .; v_gene: TRBV7-2
CDR3nt: TGCGCCAGCAGCATGAGGGTGAGCACCGGGGAGCTGTTTTTT; CDR3aa: CASSMRVSTGELFF; len: 14; j_gene: TRBJ2-2; abundance: few; d_gene: .; v_gene: TRBV5-1
CDR3nt: TGTGCCACCAGCAGAGCGGCTAGCGGAAACTACGAGCAGTACTTC; CDR3aa: CATSRAASGNYEQYF; len: 15; j_gene: TRBJ2-7; abundance: .; d_gene: TRBD2; v_gene: TRBV15
CDR3nt: TGTGCCAGCAGCTTAGGGGCAGGACTAGCCGGCGAGCAGTACTTC; CDR3aa: CASSLGAGLAGEQYF; len: 15; j_gene: TRBJ2-7; abundance: .; d_gene: TRBD2; v_gene: TRBV7-9
CDR3nt: TGTGCCACCTATCCGTTAGGAGCAGGGGCTCGTGAGCAGTACTTC; CDR3aa: CATYPLGAGAREQYF; len: 15; j_gene: TRBJ2-7; abundance: few; d_gene: .; v_gene: TRBV28
CDR3nt: TGTGCCAGCAGCCATTGGGGACAGACGAACACTGAAGCTTTCTTT; CDR3aa: CASSHWGQTNTEAFF; len: 15; j_gene: TRBJ1-1; abundance: many; d_gene: TRBD1; v_gene: TRBV14
CDR3nt: TGTGCCAGCAGCTTGTCCAGGAACACTGAAGCTTTCTTT; CDR3aa: CASSLSRNTEAFF; len: 13; j_gene: TRBJ1-1; abundance: .; d_gene: .; v_gene: TRBV13
CDR3nt: TGTGCCAGCTGGGCACCCAACGTCGGTACGCAGTATTTT; CDR3aa: CASWAPNVGTQYF; len: 13; j_gene: TRBJ2-3; abundance: .; d_gene: .; v_gene: TRBV6-5
CDR3nt: TGTGCCACCAGCAGAGACGTCGGGGGCACTGAAGCTTTCTTT; CDR3aa: CATSRDVGGTEAFF; len: 14; j_gene: TRBJ1-1; abundance: .; d_gene: .; v_gene: TRBV15
CDR3nt: TGTGCCAGTAGTTGGAAAGCGGGAGACGGAGATACGCAGTATTTT; CDR3aa: CASSWKAGDGDTQYF; len: 15; j_gene: TRBJ2-3; abundance: .; d_gene: TRBD2; v_gene: TRBV19